This passage covers 24 T cell receptor beta chains from one sample sequenced in a study of T cell responses to AZD1222 COVID-19 vaccine. The protocol was immunoSEQ multiplex PCR, while the TCRdb copy is restricted to in-frame clones and leaves out a portion. Among some 120,000 clones listed, around 89% were seen once. Sequencing was performed on peripheral blood, taken on day 0 of AZD1222 vaccination. The source of these receptors is an adult in good health.

This rearrangement joins TRBV2 to TRBJ2-7; 10 positions match TRBD1. The germline gives CDR1 SNHLY, CDR2 FYNNEI. The CDR3 covers 18 residues. The trim removed 5 bases at V and 1 base at J, leaving 14 bases unmatched. The CDR3 reads CASSIPGQGRLRSYEQYF. In DNA, the CDR3 is TGTGCCAGCAGTATACCGGGACAGGGGCGGTTGCGTTCCTACGAGCAGTACTTC.

The rearrangement uses TRBV4-2 and TRBJ1-4, with 10 bases aligning to TRBD1. Per germline, CDR1 LGHNA and CDR2 YNFKEQ. V gave up 1 base and J gave up 6 bases; unmatched junction bases: 8. CDR3 size: 17 residues. The CDR3 region is CASSQVGQGTRDEKLFF. The CDR3 DNA follows: TGTGCCAGCAGCCAAGTGGGACAGGGGACTAGAGATGAAAAACTGTTTTTT.

V is TRBV29-1 and J is TRBJ2-5; 12 nucleotides agree with TRBD2. Germline V lookup: CDR1 SQVTM, CDR2 ANQGSEA. V was pared by 7 bases and J by 2 bases, with 11 bases of the junction left unmatched. This CDR3 is built from 16 residues. The CDR3 region has the DNA TGCAGCGCCCACAAGCTAGCGGGAGGGCCTCAAGAGACCCAGTACTTC. As protein: CSAHKLAGGPQETQYF.

The chain couples TRBV10-3 to TRBJ2-1; 8 nucleotides align to TRBD2. The V gene end was trimmed by 7 bases and the J gene end by 7 bases; junction bases not matched to a gene: 9. Germline loops: CDR1 ENHRY, CDR2 SYGVKD. The CDR3 contains 14 residues. The CDR3 sequence is CAITPAGVGNEQFF. CDR3 in DNA: TGTGCCATCACGCCAGCGGGAGTAGGGAATGAGCAGTTCTTC.

The chain combines TRBV7-2 with TRBJ1-1, with 9 nucleotides matching TRBD1. V lost 4 bases to trimming and J lost 5 bases; unmatched junction nucleotides: 2. Germline loops: CDR1 SGHTA, CDR2 FQGNSA. The CDR3 loop spans 13 amino acids. The chain's CDR3 is CASSSGQGTEAFF. In DNA form, the CDR3 reads TGTGCCAGCAGCTCGGGACAGGGTACTGAAGCTTTCTTT.

The chain joins TRBV25-1 to TRBJ2-7, with 11 nucleotides matching TRBD1. The CDR3 spans 17 residues. After removal of 1 base from V and 3 bases from J, the junction contained 8 bases not matched to a gene. Germline V gives CDR1 MGHDK, CDR2 SYGVNS. CDR3 in amino acids: CASSEFDGQGANYEQYF. CDR3 nucleotides: TGTGCCAGCAGTGAATTCGACGGACAGGGGGCTAACTACGAGCAGTACTTC.

The V gene is TRBV11-2, the J gene TRBJ1-3; unclear D gene. The germline CDR1 and CDR2 sequences are SGHAT and FQNNGV. This CDR3 contains 17 residues. V was clipped by 3 bases and J by 4 bases, with 19 bases between them. DNA for the CDR3: TGTGCCAGCAGCTTGGCAGGCAGACCAGGAAAAGGAAACACCATATATTTT. Its protein product is CASSLAGRPGKGNTIYF. The full variable domain, completed using reference TRBV11-2 and TRBJ1-3, is EAGVAQSPRYKIIEKRQSVAFWCNPISGHATLYWYQQILGQGPKLLIQFQNNGVVDDSQLPKDRFSAERLKGVDSTLKIQPAKLEDSAVYLCASSLAGRPGKGNTIYFGEGSWLTVV.

The J gene is TRBJ2-1, the V gene TRBV6-4; D unclear. This CDR3 has 14 amino acids. V shed 3 bases and J shed 7 bases, with 13 bases lying between them. The germline V gene has CDR1 MRHNA and CDR2 SNTAGT. CDR3 bases: TGTGCCAGCAGTGAGAAAGGGTCGCGGAATGAGCAGTTCTTC. This gives the protein CASSEKGSRNEQFF.

The V gene is TRBV7-2, the J gene TRBJ2-1; the match to TRBD1 covers 8 bases. Germline CDR1 reads SGHTA; CDR2 reads FQGNSA. CDR3 length equals 15 residues. V lost 3 bases, J lost 8 bases, and 9 bases stayed unmatched. CDR3 bases: TGTGCCAGCAGCTTCCGGACAGGGATTACGTATGAGCAGTTCTTC. This sequence encodes CASSFRTGITYEQFF.

The chain has TRBV6-6 and TRBJ2-1; D not resolved. The CDR3 contains 14 residues. CDR1 and CDR2 from the germline V gene are MNHNY and SVGAGI (reference sequence). V was clipped by 6 bases and J by 0 bases, with 9 bases between them. For the CDR3, the DNA is TGTGCCAGCAGACCGCAAAGCTCCTACAATGAGCAGTTCTTC. Protein product: CASRPQSSYNEQFF.

The rearrangement links TRBV6-5 to TRBJ2-7, with TRBD1 matching over 7 bases. Unmatched junction bases numbered 11, after V lost 6 bases and J lost 3 bases. The CDR3 covers 15 residues. CDR1 and CDR2 (germline): MNHEY, SVGAGI. This CDR3 reads CASSASGTENYEQYF. The CDR3 DNA reads as TGTGCCAGCAGCGCTTCCGGGACAGAAAACTACGAGCAGTACTTC.

The chain combines TRBV18 with TRBJ1-5; 9 bases line up with TRBD1. V lost 3 bases, J lost 3 bases, and 15 bases stayed unmatched. Germline V gives CDR1 KGHSH, CDR2 LQKENI. The CDR3 has 19 amino acids. CDR3 amino acids: CASSPNRDRDLVNNQPQHF. The CDR3 nucleotides are TGTGCCAGCTCACCGAACCGGGACAGGGATCTTGTGAACAATCAGCCCCAGCATTTT.

This clone was seen once. In nucleotides, the CDR3 is TGCGCCAGCAGCTTGCTCCCAGCGTACAATGAGCAGTTCTTC. Translation gives CASSLLPAYNEQFF. This chain links TRBV5-1 with TRBJ2-1; D is ambiguous. Germline-derived CDR1 and CDR2 are SGHRS and YFSETQ. The CDR3 loop spans 14 amino acids. V was shortened by 1 base and J by 4 bases, with 9 bases between the two germline ends. Complete variable domain (other parts from reference TRBV5-1 and TRBJ2-1): KAGVTQTPRYLIKTRGQQVTLSCSPISGHRSVSWYQQTPGQGLQFLFEYFSETQRNKGNFPGRFSGRQFSNSRSEMNVSTLELGDSALYLCASSLLPAYNEQFFGPGTRLTVL.

The V gene is TRBV5-1, the J gene TRBJ2-2, with D maybe TRBD2 (5 bases). Germline V CDR1 and CDR2: SGHRS, YFSETQ. The CDR3 consists of 16 residues. V was trimmed by 1 base and J by 0 bases, leaving 10 bases between them. CDR3 DNA: TGCGCCAGCAGCTTGCAGGCGGGTGCGAACACCGGGGAGCTGTTTTTT. It translates to CASSLQAGANTGELFF.

The chain recombines TRBV6-2 or TRBV6-3 with TRBJ1-6; tentative D call: TRBD1 (5 bases). This CDR3 spans 14 amino acids. V shed 2 bases and J shed 9 bases, with 11 bases lying between them. Germline lookup yields CDR1 MNHEY and CDR2 SVGEGT. The DNA of the CDR3 is TGTGCCAGCAGTTACAGAAGGGGCAGTTCACCCCTCCACTTT. Protein: CASSYRRGSSPLHF.

The rearrangement uses TRBV27 and TRBJ1-1; D not resolved. CDR1 and CDR2 from the germline V gene are MNHEY and SMNVEV (reference sequence). This CDR3 spans 14 amino acids. The V gene lost 7 bases and the J gene lost 0 bases, with 12 bases spanning the gap. CDR3 DNA sequence: TGTGCCAGCACCCGCGGAGGAATGAACACTGAAGCTTTCTTT. It is translated as CASTRGGMNTEAFF.

Only one count was recorded for this clone. The rearrangement links TRBV5-1 to TRBJ2-5; D may correspond to TRBD1 or TRBD2 (6 bases each). V was pared by 4 bases and J by 5 bases, with 21 bases between. This CDR3 is 16 amino acids long. In germline, CDR1 is SGHRS, CDR2 YFSETQ. The CDR3 spells CASSTGTPGGSETQYF. CDR3 DNA sequence: TGCGCCAGCAGCACTGGTACCCCCGGGGGCTCGGAGACCCAGTACTTC.

CDR3: CASSTGGASSYGYTF. The CDR3 DNA is TGTGCCAGCTCCACCGGCGGGGCCTCCTCCTATGGCTACACCTTC. The rearrangement joins TRBV27 to TRBJ1-2; D might be TRBD1 (5 bases). Germline CDR1 reads MNHEY; CDR2 reads SMNVEV (reference sequence). The CDR3 runs 15 residues. The V end lost 8 bases, the J end lost 4 bases, and 20 bases lay between the germline ends.

The chain joins TRBV28 to TRBJ1-4, with 8 positions matching TRBD1. The germline gives CDR1 MDHEN, CDR2 SYDVKM. The length of the CDR3 is 16 residues. V shed 2 bases and J 6 bases; nucleotides not matched to a gene: 8. This chain's CDR3 is CASSLGGAGGYEKLFF. As DNA, the CDR3 is TGTGCCAGCAGTTTAGGTGGGGCAGGGGGCTATGAAAAACTGTTTTTT.

The chain has TRBV4-1 and TRBJ1-1; D not resolved. The CDR3 runs 19 residues. From germline, CDR1 is MGHRA and CDR2 YSYEKL. V was shortened by 4 bases and J by 2 bases, with 26 bases between the two germline ends. The CDR3 loop reads CASSPTRMGRGSLNTEAFF. The CDR3 DNA reads as TGCGCCAGCAGCCCTACTCGTATGGGGAGAGGTAGCCTAAACACTGAAGCTTTCTTT.

The rearrangement joins TRBV28 to TRBJ1-4; a possible D gene is TRBD1 (6 bases). The length of the CDR3 is 17 residues. V was clipped by 5 bases and J by 4 bases, with 20 bases between them. The germline gives CDR1 MDHEN, CDR2 SYDVKM. CDR3: CASSGRERGAGNEKLFF. The CDR3 DNA follows: TGTGCCAGCAGTGGACGGGAACGGGGGGCGGGTAATGAAAAACTGTTTTTT.

This clone was observed a few times. This chain connects TRBV7-3 to TRBJ2-1; D not certain. The CDR3 totals 15 residues. The germline CDR1 and CDR2 sequences are SGHTA and FQGTGA. V lost 1 base to trimming and J lost 2 bases, with 9 bases between them. This chain's CDR3 is CASSLRALTYNEQFF. In nucleotides, the CDR3 is TGTGCCAGCAGCTTAAGGGCACTAACCTACAATGAGCAGTTCTTC.

The chain combines TRBV7-6 with TRBJ1-6; no clear D. This CDR3 comprises 17 residues. Trimming left V 0 bases short and J 9 bases short, with 18 bases between. CDR1 SGHVS and CDR2 FNYEAQ come from the germline V gene. The CDR3 region is CASSLAPDGQKRSPLHF. The CDR3 nucleotides are TGTGCCAGCAGCTTAGCCCCCGATGGCCAAAAGCGTTCACCCCTCCACTTT.

This clone was seen more than once but under ten times. The V gene is TRBV11-2, the J gene TRBJ2-1; no definite D call. The CDR3 has 12 residues. Looked up from germline, CDR1 is SGHAT and CDR2 is FQNNGV. V lost 3 bases to trimming and J lost 9 bases, with 9 bases between them. CDR3 residues: CASSFRRAEQFF. DNA of the CDR3: TGTGCCAGCAGCTTTCGGAGAGCTGAGCAGTTCTTC.